The present TCR beta chain was sequenced within a study of blood T cell repertoires in COVID-19. Study overall: T cells, B-cell-depleted T cells, or PBMCs supplied cDNA or gDNA.

The CDR3 contains 12 residues. CDR1 and CDR2 from the germline V gene are SGDLS and YYNGEE. V lost 7 bases and J lost 6, with 13 bases in between. Cohorts were assigned according to the clinical history that participants reported. Clones were sequenced by immunoSEQ multiplex PCR, and TCRdb holds only the in-frame ones, with some missing. Of more than 300,000 clones listed, around 87% were seen once; the top ten hold more than 1.5%. The sequencing sample was made of PBMCs or T cells enriched from blood (not recorded which). The J gene is TRBJ1-2, the V gene TRBV9; D is perhaps TRBD1 (5 bases). The TCR originated in a man between 35 and 55 years old in a cohort exposed to, infected with or recovered from COVID-19 (not recorded which). In DNA form, the CDR3 reads TGTGCCAGCCCAGCAGGGTATAATGGCTACACCTTC. Its translation: CASPAGYNGYTF. Full variable domain (outside the CDR3, taken from reference TRBV9 and TRBJ1-2): DSGVTQTPKHLITATGQRVTLRCSPRSGDLSVYWYQQSLDQGLQFLIQYYNGEERAKGNILERFSAQQFPDLHSELNLSSLELGDSALYFCASPAGYNGYTFGSGTRLTVV.